These 8 T cell receptor beta chains were sequenced from one sample in a study of blood T cell repertoires in COVID-19. The repertoire was sequenced with immunoSEQ multiplex PCR; TCRdb's copy has only in-frame clones and lacks some. Here the sample spans fewer than 180,000 clones, 84% being singletons. The source material was peripheral blood. These receptors came from a man between 65 and 79 years old with acute or convalescent COVID-19.

This clone was observed a handful of times. The genes are TRBV23-1 and TRBJ1-2; D remains ambiguous. TRBV23-1 falls under the ORF class, with uncertain function. The CDR3 is 16 residues long. Between the trimmed V and J ends, which lost 0 bases and 3 bases, there was a span of 14 bases. The DNA of the CDR3 is TGCGCCAGCAGTCAATCACCCGACGGGGAATACTATGGCTACACCTTC. Encoded protein: CASSQSPDGEYYGYTF.

The rearrangement uses TRBV21-1 and TRBJ2-2; the table gives TRBD1 as D, unverified against the DNA. TRBV21-1 is a pseudogene. The CDR3 spans 15 residues. This CDR3 is CASIIGTGGSGELFF. Here the CDR3 DNA reads TGTGCCAGCATTATTGGAACAGGGGGATCCGGGGAGCTGTTTTTT.

V and J are TRBV5-1 and TRBJ1-1; TRBD1 agrees at 8 bases. V dropped 4 bases and J dropped 1; count of bases not matched to a gene: 6. The germline V gene has CDR1 SGHRS and CDR2 YFSETQ. The CDR3 length is 15 residues. CDR3 in amino acids: CASSPLTGANTEAFF. CDR3 sequence (DNA): TGCGCCAGCAGCCCATTGACAGGGGCGAACACTGAAGCTTTCTTT.

This chain joins TRBV5-1 and TRBJ2-1, with TRBD2 as a possible D gene (7 bases). The germline V and J ends were trimmed by 3 bases and 9 bases, with 19 bases remaining between them. CDR1 SGHRS and CDR2 YFSETQ come from the germline V gene. CDR3 length: 15 residues. For the CDR3, the DNA is TGCGCCAGCAGCTCGGCAAGGGGGGGGCCCGGTGAGCAGTTCTTC. Residues: CASSSARGGPGEQFF.

The chain joins TRBV2 to TRBJ1-6, with 9 bases aligning to TRBD1. The V gene's germline CDR1 is SNHLY and CDR2 FYNNEI. This CDR3 contains 14 residues. With V trimmed by 5 bases and J by 6 bases, 2 bases remained unmatched. The CDR3 DNA follows: TGTGCCAGCAGTCCGGGACAGGGTAATTCACCCCTCCACTTT. This sequence encodes CASSPGQGNSPLHF.

The CDR3, as DNA: TGTGCCAGTAGCCCGACAGGGGCAGGCGAGCAGTACTTC. Translating gives CASSPTGAGEQYF. The chain joins TRBV19 to TRBJ2-7; 8 positions match TRBD1. Germline CDR1 and CDR2: LNHDA and SQIVND (reference sequence). The CDR3 consists of 13 residues. The V and J ends lost 6 bases and 6 bases, in that order; junction bases with no gene match: 7.

The CDR3, as DNA: TGTGCCAGCAGCTTAGTGGCTAGCGGGGGGGCCGAGACCCAGTACTTC. This codes for CASSLVASGGAETQYF. J is TRBJ2-5 and V is TRBV7-9; 12 bases are a match to TRBD2. CDR3 length: 16 residues. The germline V gene encodes CDR1 SEHNR and CDR2 FQNEAQ (reference sequence). V lost 1 base and J lost 5; bases outside the gene matches: 5.

Only one count was recorded for this clone. The chain employs TRBV3-1 (or the pseudogene TRBV3-2) and TRBJ2-7, with a weak D call TRBD1 (6 bases). V shed 4 bases and J shed 7 bases, with 17 bases lying between them. The germline CDR1 and CDR2 sequences are LGHDT and YNNKEL (reference sequence). CDR3 size: 14 residues. CDR3 region: CASSPTDRGWEQYF. The CDR3 DNA sequence: TGTGCCAGCAGCCCTACGGACAGAGGATGGGAGCAGTACTTC.